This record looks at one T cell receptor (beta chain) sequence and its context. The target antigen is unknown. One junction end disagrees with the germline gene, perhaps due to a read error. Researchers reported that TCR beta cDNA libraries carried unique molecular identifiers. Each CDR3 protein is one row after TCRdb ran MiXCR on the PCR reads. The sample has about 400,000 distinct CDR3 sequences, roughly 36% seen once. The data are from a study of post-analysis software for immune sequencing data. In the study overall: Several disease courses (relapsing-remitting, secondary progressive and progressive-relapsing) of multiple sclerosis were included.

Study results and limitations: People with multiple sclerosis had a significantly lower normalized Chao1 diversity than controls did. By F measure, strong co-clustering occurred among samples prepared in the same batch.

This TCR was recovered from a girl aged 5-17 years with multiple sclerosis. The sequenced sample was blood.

Here the CDR3 DNA reads TGTGCCAGCAGTTTGAGTCTTAGCGGGGGACATAACACCGGGAAGCTGTTTTTT. The encoded protein is CASSLSLSGGHNTGKLFF. The V gene is TRBV12-3 or TRBV12-4, the J gene TRBJ2-2; 9 bases agree with TRBD2. This CDR3 has 18 amino acids.